This is a list of T cell receptor beta chains from one sample in a study of Ad26.COV2.S vaccination and SARS-CoV-2 variants. Profiled with immunoSEQ multiplex PCR; TCRdb holds only in-frame clones, not every one. Of about 350,000 clones listed, just over 90% are singletons. This specimen consisted of peripheral blood, obtained after recovery from COVID-19. The receptors here all came from a human donor who had recovered from COVID-19. CDR3s include the opening cysteine and the closing phenylalanine or tryptophan. D genes are given only for firm matches. Size tells how often a clone was seen (once, few, many) or the class of an expanded clone, and some rows leave it out.

>once|TRBD2|TRBV6-2/TRBV6-3|TRBJ2-7
CASSLRTGGARNEQYF
TGTGCCAGCAGCCTCAGGACGGGGGGTGCCCGAAACGAGCAGTACTTC
>NA|NA|TRBV19|TRBJ1-1
CASRWGGTEAFF
TGTGCCAGTAGGTGGGGAGGGACTGAAGCTTTCTTT
>NA|NA|TRBV24-1|TRBJ1-2
CATSDNSRGRGYTF
TGTGCCACCAGTGACAACTCGCGGGGCCGCGGCTACACCTTC
>once|TRBD2|TRBV9|TRBJ2-1
CASSLTQGASGGYSEQFF
TGTGCCAGCAGCCTCACCCAGGGGGCTAGCGGGGGGTACAGTGAGCAGTTCTTC
>NA|TRBD1|TRBV10-3|TRBJ2-7
CAISERTGNYEQYF
TGTGCCATCAGTGAGCGGACAGGAAACTACGAGCAGTACTTC
>NA|NA|TRBV2|TRBJ1-2
CASSGGLYGYTF
TGTGCCAGCAGTGGAGGCCTCTATGGCTACACCTTC
>NA|NA|TRBV11-2|TRBJ2-1
CASSYGRDSSPLEQFF
TGTGCCAGCAGCTACGGACGGGACTCCTCACCTCTTGAGCAGTTCTTC
>NA|TRBD1|TRBV6-6|TRBJ1-5
CASSRSRTGANQPQHF
TGTGCCAGCAGCCGATCGCGGACAGGGGCAAATCAGCCCCAGCATTTT
>NA|TRBD1|TRBV5-1|TRBJ1-2
CASSAGTANYGYTF
TGCGCCAGCAGCGCCGGGACAGCTAACTATGGCTACACCTTC
>NA|TRBD1|TRBV11-2|TRBJ1-2
CASSTGTGTGYTF
TGTGCCAGCAGTACCGGGACAGGGACTGGCTACACCTTC
>once|NA|TRBV5-1|TRBJ2-5
CASSFRAGVSETQYF
TGCGCCAGCAGCTTCAGGGCAGGGGTTTCGGAGACCCAGTACTTC
>NA|NA|TRBV4-3|TRBJ1-4
CASSQATETNEKLFF
TGCGCCAGCAGCCAAGCGACAGAAACTAATGAAAAACTGTTTTTT
>once|NA|TRBV6-4|TRBJ1-1
CASSEEGMGTEAFF
TGTGCCAGCAGCGAAGAGGGGATGGGCACTGAAGCTTTCTTT
>NA|NA|TRBV19|TRBJ1-2
CASNPTGSRGYTF
TGTGCCAGTAACCCCACGGGCAGCCGCGGCTACACCTTC
>once|NA|TRBV3-1/TRBV3-2|TRBJ2-5
CASSQVDSEVPGIQETQYF
TGTGCCAGCAGCCAAGTGGACAGTGAGGTCCCCGGGATCCAAGAGACCCAGTACTTC
>once|NA|TRBV19|TRBJ2-7
CASSIRPGTYEQYF
TGTGCCAGTAGTATACGCCCAGGTACCTACGAGCAGTACTTC
>NA|NA|TRBV27|TRBJ1-4
CASSYRGSFEKLFF
TGTGCCAGCTCCTACCGGGGGAGTTTTGAAAAACTGTTTTTT
>once|TRBD1|TRBV12-5|TRBJ2-7
CASGLGQGAYEQYF
TGTGCTAGTGGTCTCGGACAGGGGGCCTACGAGCAGTACTTC
>NA|NA|TRBV4-1|TRBJ1-6
CASSQGGESNSPLHF
TGCGCTAGCAGCCAAGGAGGAGAGTCGAATTCACCCCTCCACTTT
>NA|TRBD1|TRBV6-5|TRBJ1-1
CASRRQGVDTEAFF
TGTGCCAGCAGGCGACAGGGCGTCGACACTGAAGCTTTCTTT
>NA|NA|TRBV2|TRBJ2-1
CASSGTLIRSYNEQFF
TGTGCCAGCAGTGGGACTCTAATCCGCTCCTACAATGAGCAGTTCTTC
>NA|NA|TRBV18|TRBJ2-7
CASSTNPPVGPYEQYF
TGTGCCAGCTCAACCAACCCTCCGGTGGGTCCCTACGAGCAGTACTTC
>NA|NA|TRBV5-1|TRBJ1-2
CASSLRGPSNYGYTF
TGCGCCAGCAGCTTGAGGGGCCCCTCTAACTATGGCTACACCTTC
>NA|NA|TRBV15|TRBJ2-3
CATSRDSWAQYF
TGTGCCACCAGCAGAGATAGTTGGGCGCAGTATTTT
>NA|NA|TRBV12-5|TRBJ2-2
CASGHGGGELFF
TGTGCTAGTGGTCACGGTGGCGGGGAGCTGTTTTTT
>NA|NA|TRBV13|TRBJ1-2
CASNPTGEIVGYTF
TGTGCCAGCAACCCGACTGGGGAGATTGTTGGCTACACCTTC
>NA|NA|TRBV7-6|TRBJ1-3
CASSLGTVTGNTIYF
TGTGCCAGCAGCTTAGGGACAGTTACTGGAAACACCATATATTTT
>NA|TRBD1|TRBV6-5|TRBJ2-4
CASSLQGAKNIQYF
TGTGCCAGCAGTCTACAGGGGGCCAAAAACATTCAGTACTTC
>NA|NA|TRBV27|TRBJ1-5
CASSTQGQPQHF
TGTGCCAGCAGTACACAGGGACAGCCCCAGCATTTT
>NA|NA|TRBV19|TRBJ1-3
CASSIRASRNSGNTIYF
TGTGCCAGTAGTATCCGGGCATCGAGGAACTCTGGAAACACCATATATTTT
>NA|TRBD2|TRBV7-2|TRBJ2-1
CASSSTLAGGREQFF
TGTGCCAGCAGCAGCACCCTAGCGGGGGGGCGAGAGCAGTTCTTC
>NA|NA|TRBV7-6|TRBJ1-1
CASSLGGSGRTEAFF
TGTGCCAGCAGCTTAGGGGGGTCAGGCCGCACTGAAGCTTTCTTT
>NA|NA|TRBV21-1|TRBJ1-6
CASSKDPRTGMNNSPLHF
TGTGCCAGCAGCAAAGACCCCCGGACAGGGATGAACAATTCACCCCTCCACTTT
>NA|NA|TRBV11-2|TRBJ1-4
CASSLAPRGSNEKLFF
TGTGCCAGCAGCTTAGCTCCCCGGGGTAGCAATGAAAAACTGTTTTTT
>NA|TRBD1|TRBV13|TRBJ1-2
CASSLGLGQVLYGYTF
TGTGCCAGCAGCTTAGGCCTTGGACAGGTTCTCTATGGCTACACCTTC
>NA|NA|TRBV2|TRBJ2-3
CASSEALSPVGDTQYF
TGTGCCAGCAGTGAAGCGCTATCACCTGTTGGAGATACGCAGTATTTT
>NA|NA|TRBV21-1|TRBJ2-7
CASSTRGETSGGYEQYF
TGTGCCAGCAGCACCAGAGGGGAGACTAGCGGGGGGTACGAGCAGTACTTC
>NA|NA|TRBV10-3|TRBJ2-2
CAISAQGGGTGELFF
TGTGCCATCTCCGCTCAGGGGGGGGGCACCGGGGAGCTGTTTTTT
>NA|NA|TRBV27|TRBJ1-6
CASSLEPGNNSPLHF
TGTGCCAGCAGTTTAGAGCCGGGGAACAATTCACCCCTCCACTTT
>NA|NA|TRBV6-2/TRBV6-3|TRBJ1-1
CASSSPMNTEAFF
TGTGCCAGCAGCTCCCCGATGAACACTGAAGCTTTCTTT
>NA|TRBD1|TRBV5-6|TRBJ1-2
CASSSIGQGADYGYTF
TGTGCCAGCAGCTCCATCGGACAGGGGGCGGACTATGGCTACACCTTC
>NA|NA|TRBV11-2|TRBJ1-1
CASSSALTEAFF
TGTGCCAGCAGCTCGGCCCTGACTGAAGCTTTCTTT
>NA|NA|TRBV7-2|TRBJ2-5
CASSPLRETQYF
TGTGCCAGCAGTCCCTTGAGGGAGACCCAGTACTTC
>NA|NA|TRBV18|TRBJ1-5
CASSPASGRNQPQHF
TGTGCCAGCTCACCAGCCAGTGGACGCAATCAGCCCCAGCATTTT
>NA|NA|TRBV5-1|TRBJ1-4
CASSLDGTTNEKLFF
TGCGCCAGCAGCTTAGACGGAACAACTAATGAAAAACTGTTTTTT
>NA|NA|TRBV5-1|TRBJ2-7
CASSLDRSDSYEQYF
TGCGCCAGCAGCTTGGACAGGTCGGATTCCTACGAGCAGTACTTC
>NA|TRBD1|TRBV19|TRBJ2-2
CASSFNRGGSGGELFF
TGTGCCAGTAGTTTTAACAGGGGTGGAAGTGGCGGGGAGCTGTTTTTT
>NA|NA|TRBV5-1|TRBJ1-1
CASSRSGEGWTEAFF
TGCGCCAGCAGCCGATCAGGGGAGGGATGGACTGAAGCTTTCTTT
>NA|NA|TRBV27|TRBJ2-3
CASSSTSTSTDTQYF
TGTGCCAGCAGTTCGACATCAACTAGCACAGATACGCAGTATTTT
>NA|NA|TRBV23-1|TRBJ2-1
CASSPGDEQFF
TGCGCCAGCAGTCCAGGGGATGAGCAGTTCTTC
>once|NA|TRBV4-2|TRBJ2-1
CASSQDLVTSEQFF
TGTGCCAGCAGCCAAGATTTGGTCACATCTGAGCAGTTCTTC
>NA|NA|TRBV12-3/TRBV12-4|TRBJ1-2
CASSQAPRDGYTF
TGTGCCAGCAGCCAAGCTCCCCGGGATGGCTACACCTTC
>NA|TRBD1|TRBV7-3|TRBJ1-2
CASSPKGDRLNGYTF
TGTGCCAGCAGCCCTAAGGGGGACAGGTTGAATGGCTACACCTTC
>NA|NA|TRBV6-5|TRBJ2-7
CASSSPSGYEQYF
TGTGCCAGCAGTTCCCCTTCCGGTTACGAGCAGTACTTC
>NA|NA|TRBV9|TRBJ2-7
CASSVGDTNYEQYF
TGTGCCAGCAGCGTAGGGGACACCAACTACGAGCAGTACTTC
>NA|NA|TRBV5-1|TRBJ2-3
CASTPGKSTDTQYF
TGCGCCAGCACCCCAGGGAAGAGCACAGATACGCAGTATTTT